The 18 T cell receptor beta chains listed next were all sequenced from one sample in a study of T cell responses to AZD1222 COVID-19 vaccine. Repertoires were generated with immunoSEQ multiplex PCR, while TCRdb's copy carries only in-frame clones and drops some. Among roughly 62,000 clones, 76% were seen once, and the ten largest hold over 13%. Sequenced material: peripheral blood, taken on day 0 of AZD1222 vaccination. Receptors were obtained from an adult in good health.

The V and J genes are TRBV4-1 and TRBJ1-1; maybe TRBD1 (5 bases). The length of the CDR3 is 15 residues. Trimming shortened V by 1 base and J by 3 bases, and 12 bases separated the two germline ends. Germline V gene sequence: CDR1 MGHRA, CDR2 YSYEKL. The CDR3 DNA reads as TGCGCCAGCAGCCAAGGATGGGGCGGGGACACTGAAGCTTTCTTT. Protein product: CASSQGWGGDTEAFF.

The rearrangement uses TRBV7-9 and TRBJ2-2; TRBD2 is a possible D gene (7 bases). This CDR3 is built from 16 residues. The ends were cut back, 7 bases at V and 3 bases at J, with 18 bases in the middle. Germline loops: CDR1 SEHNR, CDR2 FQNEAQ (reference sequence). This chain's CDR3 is CASTRGGGAHTGELFF. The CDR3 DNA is TGTGCCAGCACCCGTGGAGGGGGGGCCCACACCGGGGAGCTGTTTTTT.

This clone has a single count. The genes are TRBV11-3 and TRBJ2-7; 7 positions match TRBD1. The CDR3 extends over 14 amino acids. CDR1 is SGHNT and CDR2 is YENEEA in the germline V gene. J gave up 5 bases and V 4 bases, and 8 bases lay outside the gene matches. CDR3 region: CASSSTHRGNEQYF. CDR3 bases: TGTGCCAGCAGCTCTACACACAGGGGTAACGAGCAGTACTTC.

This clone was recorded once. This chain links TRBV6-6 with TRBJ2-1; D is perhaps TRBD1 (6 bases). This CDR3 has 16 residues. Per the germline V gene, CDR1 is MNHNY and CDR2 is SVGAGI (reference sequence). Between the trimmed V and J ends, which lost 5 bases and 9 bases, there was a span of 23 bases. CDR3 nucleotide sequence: TGTGCCAGCAGTCGAATCCCAGGGGCCGTACAGGTTGAGCAGTTCTTC. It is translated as CASSRIPGAVQVEQFF.

CDR3 sequence (DNA): TGTGCCACCAGTGATAGGGTGTCGAAGCAGTTCTTC. This encodes CATSDRVSKQFF. This sequence joins TRBV24-1 and TRBJ2-1; no clear D. Trimming took off 3 bases at V and 11 bases at J, with 10 bases between the two ends. CDR1 is KGHDR and CDR2 is SFDVKD in the germline V gene. The CDR3 loop spans 12 amino acids.

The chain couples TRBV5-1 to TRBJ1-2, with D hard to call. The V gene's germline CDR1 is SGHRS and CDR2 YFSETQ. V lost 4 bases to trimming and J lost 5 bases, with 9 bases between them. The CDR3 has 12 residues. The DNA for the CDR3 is TGCGCCAGCAGCCCAGATCTATATGGCTACACCTTC. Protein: CASSPDLYGYTF. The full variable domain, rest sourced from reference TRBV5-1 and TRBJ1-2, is KAGVTQTPRYLIKTRGQQVTLSCSPISGHRSVSWYQQTPGQGLQFLFEYFSETQRNKGNFPGRFSGRQFSNSRSEMNVSTLELGDSALYLCASSPDLYGYTFGSGTRLTVV.

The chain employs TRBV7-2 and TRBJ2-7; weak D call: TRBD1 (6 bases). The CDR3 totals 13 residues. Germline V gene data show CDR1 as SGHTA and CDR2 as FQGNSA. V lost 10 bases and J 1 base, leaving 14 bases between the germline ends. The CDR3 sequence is CANRNRESYEQYF. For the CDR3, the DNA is TGTGCCAACAGAAACAGGGAATCCTACGAGCAGTACTTC. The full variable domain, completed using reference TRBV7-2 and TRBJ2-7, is GAGVSQSPSNKVTEKGKDVELRCDPISGHTALYWYRQSLGQGLEFLIYFQGNSAPDKSGLPSDRFSAERTGGSVSTLTIQRTQQEDSAVYLCANRNRESYEQYFGPGTRLTVT.

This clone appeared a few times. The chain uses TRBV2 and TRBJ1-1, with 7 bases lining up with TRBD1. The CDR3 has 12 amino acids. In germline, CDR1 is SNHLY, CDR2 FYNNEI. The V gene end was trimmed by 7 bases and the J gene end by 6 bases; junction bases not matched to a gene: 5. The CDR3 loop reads CASTQGVSEAFF. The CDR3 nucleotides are TGTGCCAGCACCCAGGGGGTATCTGAAGCTTTCTTT. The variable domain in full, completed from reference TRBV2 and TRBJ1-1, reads EPEVTQTPSHQVTQMGQEVILRCVPISNHLYFYWYRQILGQKVEFLVSFYNNEISEKSEIFDDQFSVERPDGSNFTLKIRSTKLEDSAMYFCASTQGVSEAFFGQGTRLTVV.

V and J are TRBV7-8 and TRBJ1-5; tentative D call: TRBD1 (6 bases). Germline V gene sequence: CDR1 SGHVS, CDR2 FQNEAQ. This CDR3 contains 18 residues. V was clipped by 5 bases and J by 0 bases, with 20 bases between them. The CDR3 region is CASSLDRMRGHSNQPQHF. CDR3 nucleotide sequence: TGTGCCAGCAGCCTAGACAGGATGAGGGGCCATAGCAATCAGCCCCAGCATTTT. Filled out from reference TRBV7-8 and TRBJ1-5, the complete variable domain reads GAGVSQSPRYKVAKRGQDVALRCDPISGHVSLFWYQQALGQGPEFLTYFQNEAQLDKSGLPSDRFFAERPEGSVSTLKIQRTQQEDSAVYLCASSLDRMRGHSNQPQHFGDGTRLSIL.

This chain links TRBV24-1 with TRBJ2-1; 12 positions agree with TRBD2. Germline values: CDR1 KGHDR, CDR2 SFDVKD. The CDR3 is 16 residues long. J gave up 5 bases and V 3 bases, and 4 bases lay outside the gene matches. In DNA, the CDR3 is TGTGCCACCAGTGATCGGGGGACTAGCGGGCACAATGAGCAGTTCTTC. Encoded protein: CATSDRGTSGHNEQFF.

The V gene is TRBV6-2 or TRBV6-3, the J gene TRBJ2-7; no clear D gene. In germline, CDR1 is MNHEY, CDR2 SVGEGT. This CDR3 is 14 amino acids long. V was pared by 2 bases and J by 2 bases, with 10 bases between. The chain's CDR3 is CASSYGVETYEQYF. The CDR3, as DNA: TGTGCCAGCAGTTACGGGGTAGAAACCTACGAGCAGTACTTC.

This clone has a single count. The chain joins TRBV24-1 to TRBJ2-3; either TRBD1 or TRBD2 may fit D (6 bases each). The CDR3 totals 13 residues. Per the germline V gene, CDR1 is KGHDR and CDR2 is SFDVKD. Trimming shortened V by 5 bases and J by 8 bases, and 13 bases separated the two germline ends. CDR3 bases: TGTGCCACCAGTGGCCCGGGGGCGGGTACGCAGTATTTT. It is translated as CATSGPGAGTQYF.

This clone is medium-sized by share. In DNA, the CDR3 is TGTGCCAGCAGCCCCGGGACAGGTGCCCCCTACGAGCAGTACTTC. Protein product: CASSPGTGAPYEQYF. This sequence joins TRBV11-3 and TRBJ2-7; TRBD1 matches at 8 bases. CDR3 length: 15 residues. J lost 2 bases, V lost 5 bases, and 8 bases had no gene match. Germline-derived CDR1 and CDR2 are SGHNT and YENEEA.

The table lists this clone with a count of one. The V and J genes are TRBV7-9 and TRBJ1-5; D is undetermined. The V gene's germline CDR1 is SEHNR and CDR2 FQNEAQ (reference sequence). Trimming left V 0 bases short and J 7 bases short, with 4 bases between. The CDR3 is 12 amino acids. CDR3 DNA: TGTGCCAGCAGCTTAGCTGGGCAGCCCCAGCATTTT. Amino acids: CASSLAGQPQHF.

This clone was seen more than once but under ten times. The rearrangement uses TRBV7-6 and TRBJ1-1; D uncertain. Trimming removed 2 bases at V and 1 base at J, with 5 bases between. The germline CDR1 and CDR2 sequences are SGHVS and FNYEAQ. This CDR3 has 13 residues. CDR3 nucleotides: TGTGCCAGCAGCTTAAATAAGAACACTGAAGCTTTCTTT. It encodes CASSLNKNTEAFF.

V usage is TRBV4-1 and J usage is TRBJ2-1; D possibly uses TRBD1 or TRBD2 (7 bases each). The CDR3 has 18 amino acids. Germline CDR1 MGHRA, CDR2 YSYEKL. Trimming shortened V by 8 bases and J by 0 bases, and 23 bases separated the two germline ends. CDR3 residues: CASRPGGEPFSSYNEQFF. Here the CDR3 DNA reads TGCGCCAGCCGCCCAGGGGGGGAGCCATTCAGCTCCTACAATGAGCAGTTCTTC.

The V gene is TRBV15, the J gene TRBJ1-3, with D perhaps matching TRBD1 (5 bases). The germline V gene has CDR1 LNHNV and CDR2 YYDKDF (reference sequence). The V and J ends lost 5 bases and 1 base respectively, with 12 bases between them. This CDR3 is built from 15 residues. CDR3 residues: CATSRSRGSGNTIYF. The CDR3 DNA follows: TGTGCCACCAGCCGGAGTCGGGGGTCTGGAAACACCATATATTTT.

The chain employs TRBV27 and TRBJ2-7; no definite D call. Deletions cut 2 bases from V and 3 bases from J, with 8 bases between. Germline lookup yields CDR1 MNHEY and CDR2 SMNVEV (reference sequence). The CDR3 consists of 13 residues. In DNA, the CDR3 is TGTGCCAGCAGTTTAGGGCTTAACTACGAGCAGTACTTC. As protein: CASSLGLNYEQYF.